This TCR beta chain was observed in a study of T cell repertoires in cytomegalovirus infection. Study-level information: Carrying CMV and the relevant HLA type showed in public TCR beta signatures.

Whole-study findings and limits: Across the ex vivo response, the dominant clonotypes were HLA-C-restricted CMV-specific TCR beta clonotypes.

Concerning this clonotype itself: Its cognate antigen is unknown.

One entry per CDR3 protein, called by TCRdb with MiXCR from the reads. The sample has 90,000 to 120,000 distinct CDR3 sequences; 42% are singletons. The specimen was CD8+ T cells from cultured PBMCs, collected from culture after CMV antigen stimulation. This TCR derives from a human donor in good health (CMV status not recorded). Some clones in this sample may be carry-over from other donors' samples.

CDR3 nucleotide sequence: TGTGCCAGCAGTTACTCAGGGTCCTACGAGCAGTACTTC. Translated, it gives CASSYSGSYEQYF. The chain employs TRBV6-6 and TRBJ2-7; no reliable D call. V was clipped by 0 bases and J by 1 base, with 4 bases between them. Germline V gene lookup returns CDR1 MNHNY and CDR2 SVGAGI (reference sequence). The CDR3 covers 13 residues.